The T cell receptor (beta chain) under discussion was sequenced for a study of blood T cell repertoires in COVID-19. Looking at the study overall: Donors in the United States, Italy and Spain gave samples during acute or convalescent COVID-19. Nucleic acid was either cDNA or gDNA, and it came from T cells, B-cell-depleted T cells, or PBMCs.

Per the study methods: The assay estimated nucleated cells by amplifying reference gene primers. Using immunoSEQ multiplex PCR, the repertoire was profiled, and TCRdb retains in-frame clones only, with some absent. V and J calls and clone size are given by that table; D and trimming were obtained from the DNA. In the table there are 95,000 to 150,000 clones, 70% to 90% of which are singletons. Germline lookup yields CDR1 MNHEY and CDR2 SVGAGI. J lost 8 bases, V lost 6 bases, and 7 bases had no gene match. This CDR3 is 15 amino acids long. The chain combines TRBV6-5 with TRBJ2-3; 14 bases line up with TRBD2. The clonotype originates from a man aged 40-55 years with acute or convalescent COVID-19. Sequenced sample: peripheral blood. For the CDR3, the DNA is TGTGCCAGCAGCGATCCCGGGACTAGCGGGGGTACGCAGTATTTT. Its translation is CASSDPGTSGGTQYF.